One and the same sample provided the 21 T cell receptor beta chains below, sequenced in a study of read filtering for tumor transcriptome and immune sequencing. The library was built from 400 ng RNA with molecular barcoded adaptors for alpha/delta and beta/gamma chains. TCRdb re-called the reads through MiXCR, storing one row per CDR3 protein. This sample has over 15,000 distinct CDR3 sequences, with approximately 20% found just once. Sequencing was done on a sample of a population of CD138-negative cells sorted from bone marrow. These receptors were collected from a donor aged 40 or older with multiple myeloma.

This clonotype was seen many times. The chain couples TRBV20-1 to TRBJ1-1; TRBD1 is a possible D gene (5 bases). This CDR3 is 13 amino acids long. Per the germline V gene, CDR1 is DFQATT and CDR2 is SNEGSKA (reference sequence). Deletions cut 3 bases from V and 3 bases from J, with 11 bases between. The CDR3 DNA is TGCAGTGCTAGGGGGCCAGGTGACACTGAAGCTTTCTTT. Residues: CSARGPGDTEAFF.

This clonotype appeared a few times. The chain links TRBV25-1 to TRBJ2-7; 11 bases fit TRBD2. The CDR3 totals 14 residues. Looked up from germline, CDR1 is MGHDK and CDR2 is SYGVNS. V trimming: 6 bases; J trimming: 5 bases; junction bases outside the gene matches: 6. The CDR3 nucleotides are TGTGCCAGCAGCTCTAGCGGGAGGCACCACGAGCAGTACTTC. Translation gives CASSSSGRHHEQYF.

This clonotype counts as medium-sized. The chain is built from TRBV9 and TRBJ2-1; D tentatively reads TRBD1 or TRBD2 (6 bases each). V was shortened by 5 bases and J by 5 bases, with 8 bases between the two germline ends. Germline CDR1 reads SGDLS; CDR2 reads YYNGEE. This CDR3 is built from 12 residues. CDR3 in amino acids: CASRRGDNEQFF. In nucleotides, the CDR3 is TGTGCCAGCAGGAGGGGGGACAATGAGCAGTTCTTC. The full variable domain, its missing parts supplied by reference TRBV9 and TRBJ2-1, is DSGVTQTPKHLITATGQRVTLRCSPRSGDLSVYWYQQSLDQGLQFLIQYYNGEERAKGNILERFSAQQFPDLHSELNLSSLELGDSALYFCASRRGDNEQFFGPGTRLTVL.

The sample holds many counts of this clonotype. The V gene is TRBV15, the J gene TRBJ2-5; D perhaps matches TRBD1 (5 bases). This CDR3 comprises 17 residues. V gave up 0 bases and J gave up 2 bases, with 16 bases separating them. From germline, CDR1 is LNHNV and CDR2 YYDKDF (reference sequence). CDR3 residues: CATSRDRRVSGQETQYF. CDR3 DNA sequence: TGTGCCACCAGCAGAGATCGCAGGGTATCGGGTCAAGAGACCCAGTACTTC.

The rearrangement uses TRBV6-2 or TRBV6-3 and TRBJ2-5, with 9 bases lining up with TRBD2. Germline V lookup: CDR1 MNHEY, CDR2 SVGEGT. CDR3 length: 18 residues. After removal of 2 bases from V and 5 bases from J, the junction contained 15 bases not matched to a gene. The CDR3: CASSYRFGKREVSETQYF. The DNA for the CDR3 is TGTGCCAGCAGTTACAGGTTCGGGAAGCGGGAGGTTTCGGAGACCCAGTACTTC.

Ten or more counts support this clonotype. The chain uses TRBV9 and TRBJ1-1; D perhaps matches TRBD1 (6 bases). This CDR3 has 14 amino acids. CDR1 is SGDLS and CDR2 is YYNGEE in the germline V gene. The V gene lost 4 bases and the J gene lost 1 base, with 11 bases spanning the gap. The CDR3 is CASSPDRGNTEAFF. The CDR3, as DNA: TGTGCCAGCAGCCCGGACAGAGGGAACACTGAAGCTTTCTTT.

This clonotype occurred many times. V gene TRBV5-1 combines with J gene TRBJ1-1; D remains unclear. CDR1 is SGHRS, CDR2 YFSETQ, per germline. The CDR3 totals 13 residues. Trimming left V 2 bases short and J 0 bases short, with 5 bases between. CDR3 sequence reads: CASSFRMNTEAFF. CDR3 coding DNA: TGCGCCAGCAGCTTCCGGATGAACACTGAAGCTTTCTTT.

The DNA of the CDR3 is TGCAGTGCTACCAAACGTGCCGGGGAGCTGTTTTTT. It codes for CSATKRAGELFF. This rearrangement joins TRBV20-1 to TRBJ2-2; unclear D gene. V was clipped by 4 bases and J by 6 bases, with 9 bases between them. The CDR3 has 12 amino acids. CDR1 and CDR2 (germline): DFQATT, SNEGSKA (reference sequence).

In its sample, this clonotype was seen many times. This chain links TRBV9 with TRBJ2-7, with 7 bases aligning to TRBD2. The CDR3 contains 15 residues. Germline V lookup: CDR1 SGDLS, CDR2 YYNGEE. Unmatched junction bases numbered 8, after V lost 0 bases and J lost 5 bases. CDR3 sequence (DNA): TGTGCCAGCAGCGTAGCTGGGAGGGGATCGGACGAGCAGTACTTC. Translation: CASSVAGRGSDEQYF. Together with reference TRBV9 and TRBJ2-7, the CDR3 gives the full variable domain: DSGVTQTPKHLITATGQRVTLRCSPRSGDLSVYWYQQSLDQGLQFLIQYYNGEERAKGNILERFSAQQFPDLHSELNLSSLELGDSALYFCASSVAGRGSDEQYFGPGTRLTVT.

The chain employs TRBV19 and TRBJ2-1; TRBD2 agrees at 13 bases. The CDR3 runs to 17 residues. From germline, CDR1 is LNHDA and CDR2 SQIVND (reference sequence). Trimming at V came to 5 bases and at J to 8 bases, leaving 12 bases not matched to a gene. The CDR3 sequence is CASSSRTSGSFGDEQFF. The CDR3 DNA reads TGTGCCAGTAGTTCCCGGACTAGCGGGAGTTTTGGCGATGAGCAGTTCTTC.

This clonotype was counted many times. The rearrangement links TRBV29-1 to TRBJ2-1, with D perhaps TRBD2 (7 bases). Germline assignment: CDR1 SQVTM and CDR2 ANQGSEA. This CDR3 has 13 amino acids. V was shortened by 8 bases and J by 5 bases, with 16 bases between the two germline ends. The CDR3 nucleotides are TGCAGCTGGGGAGGGGGTAATCACAATGAGCAGTTCTTC. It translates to CSWGGGNHNEQFF.

This chain's CDR3 is CASSITLLRDTQYF. CDR3 DNA sequence: TGTGCCAGTAGTATAACCCTGCTGCGAGATACGCAGTATTTT. This chain links TRBV19 with TRBJ2-3; D uncertain. Trimming left V 2 bases short and J 5 bases short, with 11 bases between. Germline V gene lookup returns CDR1 LNHDA and CDR2 SQIVND (reference sequence). The CDR3 spans 14 residues.

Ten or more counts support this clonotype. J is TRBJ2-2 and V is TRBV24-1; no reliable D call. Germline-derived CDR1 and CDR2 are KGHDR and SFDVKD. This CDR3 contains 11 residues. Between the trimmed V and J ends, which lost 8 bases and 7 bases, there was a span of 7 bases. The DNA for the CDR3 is TGTGCCACCAAGGGAAACGGGGAGCTGTTTTTT. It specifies CATKGNGELFF.

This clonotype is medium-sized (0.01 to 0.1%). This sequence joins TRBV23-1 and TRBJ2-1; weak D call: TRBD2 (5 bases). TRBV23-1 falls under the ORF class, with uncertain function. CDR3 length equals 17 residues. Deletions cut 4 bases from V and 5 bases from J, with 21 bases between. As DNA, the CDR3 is TGCGCCAGCAGTCTACCTCCCCCGGGAATAGGACACAATGAGCAGTTCTTC. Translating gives CASSLPPPGIGHNEQFF.

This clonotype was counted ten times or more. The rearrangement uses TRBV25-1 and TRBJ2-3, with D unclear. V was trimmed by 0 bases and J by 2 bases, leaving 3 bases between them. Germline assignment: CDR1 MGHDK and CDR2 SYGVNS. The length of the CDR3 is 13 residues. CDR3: CASSEYFTDTQYF. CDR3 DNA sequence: TGTGCCAGCAGTGAATACTTCACAGATACGCAGTATTTT. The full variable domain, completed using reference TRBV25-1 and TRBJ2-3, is EADIYQTPRYLVIGTGKKITLECSQTMGHDKMYWYQQDPGMELHLIHYSYGVNSTEKGDLSSESTVSRIRTEHFPLTLESARPSHTSQYLCASSEYFTDTQYFGPGTRLTVL.

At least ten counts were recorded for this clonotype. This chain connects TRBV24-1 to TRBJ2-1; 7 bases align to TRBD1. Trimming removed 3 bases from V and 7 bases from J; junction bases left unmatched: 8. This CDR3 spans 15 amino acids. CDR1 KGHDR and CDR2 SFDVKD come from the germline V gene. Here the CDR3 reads CATSDPLRDRNEQFF. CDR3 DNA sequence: TGTGCCACCAGTGATCCACTTCGGGACAGAAATGAGCAGTTCTTC.

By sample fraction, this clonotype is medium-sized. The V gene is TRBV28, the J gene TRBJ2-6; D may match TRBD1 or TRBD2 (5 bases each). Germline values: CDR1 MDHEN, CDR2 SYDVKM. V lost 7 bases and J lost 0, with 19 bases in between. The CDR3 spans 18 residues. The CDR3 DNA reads TGTGCCAGCACGCCTTCGGGACGTTTCGTCTCTGGGGCCAACGTCCTGACTTTC. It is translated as CASTPSGRFVSGANVLTF. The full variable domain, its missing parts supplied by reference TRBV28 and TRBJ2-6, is DVKVTQSSRYLVKRTGEKVFLECVQDMDHENMFWYRQDPGLGLRLIYFSYDVKMKEKGDIPEGYSVSREKKERFSLILESASTNQTSMYLCASTPSGRFVSGANVLTFGAGSRLTVL.

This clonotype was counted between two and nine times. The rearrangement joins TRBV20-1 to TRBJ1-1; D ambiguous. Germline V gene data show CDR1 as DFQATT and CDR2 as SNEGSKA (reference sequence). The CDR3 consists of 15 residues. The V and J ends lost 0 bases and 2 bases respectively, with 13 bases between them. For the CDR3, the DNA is TGCAGTGCTAGAGATTTTGCCGGAAAAAACACTGAAGCTTTCTTT. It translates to CSARDFAGKNTEAFF.

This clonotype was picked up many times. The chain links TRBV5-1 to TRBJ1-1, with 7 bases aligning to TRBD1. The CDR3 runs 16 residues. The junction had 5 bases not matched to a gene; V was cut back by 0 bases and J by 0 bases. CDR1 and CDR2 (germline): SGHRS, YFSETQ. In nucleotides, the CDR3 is TGCGCCAGCAGCTTGGAGGCAGGGGGGATGAACACTGAAGCTTTCTTT. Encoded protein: CASSLEAGGMNTEAFF.

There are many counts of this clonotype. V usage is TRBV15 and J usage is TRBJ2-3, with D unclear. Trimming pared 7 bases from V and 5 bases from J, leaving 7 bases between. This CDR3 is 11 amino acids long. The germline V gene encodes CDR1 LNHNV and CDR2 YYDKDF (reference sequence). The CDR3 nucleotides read TGTGCCACCAAGGAGATAGATACGCAGTATTTT. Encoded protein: CATKEIDTQYF.

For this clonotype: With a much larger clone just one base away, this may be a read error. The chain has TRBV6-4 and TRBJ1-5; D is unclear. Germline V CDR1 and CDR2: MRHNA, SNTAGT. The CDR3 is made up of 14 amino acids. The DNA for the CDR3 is TGTGCCAGCAGCCCCGAACTGGGGAGCCAGCTCCAGCATTTT. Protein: CASSPELGSQLQHF.